Each of the 31 T cell receptor beta chains below was sequenced from the same sample in a study of shared clonotypes between healthy human individuals. The naive CD8 fraction comprised CD45RO-negative cells positively selected for CCR7 and excluded terminally differentiated effector memory CD45RA+ cells. The table came from immunoSEQ multiplex PCR; TCRdb's copy has only in-frame clones and leaves some out. The repertoire includes around 2,000,000 clones, 85% to 95% of them detected once, and about 1.5% sits in the top ten. Material for sequencing was naive CD8+ T cells from PBMCs. These receptors originate from a man aged 18 to 35 in good health. Some clones in this sample may be carry-over from other donors' samples.

V and J are TRBV10-2 and TRBJ2-6; no clear D gene. Germline loops: CDR1 WSHSY, CDR2 SAAADI. The V end lost 3 bases, the J end lost 2 bases, and 5 bases lay between the germline ends. CDR3 length: 14 amino acids. CDR3 loop: CASSDGPGANVLTF. CDR3 sequence (DNA): TGCGCCAGCAGTGACGGGCCTGGGGCCAACGTCCTGACTTTC.

V and J are TRBV25-1 and TRBJ2-1, with D unclear. Trimming stripped 2 bases from V and 0 bases from J, with 11 bases between. This CDR3 comprises 16 residues. The germline V gene has CDR1 MGHDK and CDR2 SYGVNS. CDR3 bases: TGTGCCAGCAGTGAAAGGCAGCTTAGCTCCTACAATGAGCAGTTCTTC. The encoded protein is CASSERQLSSYNEQFF.

The V gene is TRBV15, the J gene TRBJ1-1, with D unclear. The CDR3 is 16 amino acids. The V end lost 3 bases, the J end lost 0 bases, and 14 bases lay between the germline ends. Germline V gene data show CDR1 as LNHNV and CDR2 as YYDKDF (reference sequence). The CDR3 is CATSSGRNKMNTEAFF. For the CDR3, the DNA is TGTGCCACCAGCAGTGGGAGGAACAAAATGAACACTGAAGCTTTCTTT.

V is TRBV4-2 and J is TRBJ2-1; the D gene is possibly TRBD2 (7 bases). This CDR3 spans 18 amino acids. V was shortened by 0 bases and J by 4 bases, with 19 bases between the two germline ends. The germline V gene has CDR1 LGHNA and CDR2 YNFKEQ. The CDR3 nucleotides read TGTGCCAGCAGCCAAGAAAGGTGGGGGCTAGCGGTATACAATGAGCAGTTCTTC. Its protein product is CASSQERWGLAVYNEQFF.

The chain has TRBV7-9 and TRBJ2-5; 13 bases are shared with TRBD2. J gave up 7 bases and V 11 bases, and 16 bases lay outside the gene matches. From germline, CDR1 is SEHNR and CDR2 FQNEAQ (reference sequence). CDR3 length equals 16 residues. The CDR3: CAGTTLLAGGRGTQYF. CDR3 sequence (DNA): TGTGCCGGAACCACTTTACTAGCGGGAGGGCGCGGGACCCAGTACTTC. Full variable domain (missing parts from reference TRBV7-9 and TRBJ2-5): DTGVSQNPRHKITKRGQNVTFRCDPISEHNRLYWYRQTLGQGPEFLTYFQNEAQLEKSRLLSDRFSAERPKGSFSTLEIQRTEQGDSAMYLCAGTTLLAGGRGTQYFGPGTRLLVL.

The chain recombines TRBV29-1 with TRBJ2-5; 12 nucleotides line up with TRBD2. The CDR3 sequence is 15 residues long. CDR1 is SQVTM, CDR2 ANQGSEA, per germline. Germline trimming cut 2 bases from V and 3 bases from J; bases unmatched to any gene: 4. The CDR3 region is CSVEPRTSGKETQYF. The DNA of the CDR3 is TGCAGCGTTGAACCCAGGACTAGCGGGAAAGAGACCCAGTACTTC.

This chain connects TRBV4-1 to TRBJ2-7, with 8 bases fitting TRBD2. V lost 1 base, J lost 4 bases, and 18 bases stayed unmatched. Germline V gives CDR1 MGHRA, CDR2 YSYEKL. This CDR3 spans 19 amino acids. The CDR3 region has the DNA TGCGCCAGCAGCCAAGTCTGGACGGAAATTTCGGGAGGGGTATACGAGCAGTACTTC. Its protein is CASSQVWTEISGGVYEQYF.

The chain couples TRBV6-5 to TRBJ1-3; D uncertain. The CDR3 loop spans 15 amino acids. Trimming left V 0 bases short and J 4 bases short, with 10 bases between. Germline V gene data show CDR1 as MNHEY and CDR2 as SVGAGI. The CDR3 loop reads CASSYSKGPGNTIYF. The DNA of the CDR3 is TGTGCCAGCAGTTACTCGAAGGGTCCCGGAAACACCATATATTTT.

This chain uses TRBV11-2 with TRBJ2-7; TRBD2 might be the D (5 bases). The CDR3 consists of 16 residues. Trimming pared 2 bases from V and 0 bases from J, leaving 14 bases between. Germline-derived CDR1 and CDR2 are SGHAT and FQNNGV. In DNA, the CDR3 is TGTGCCAGCAGCTTAACGAGTGGGCGGGCCTCCTACGAGCAGTACTTC. It codes for CASSLTSGRASYEQYF. Looking up the rest from reference TRBV11-2 and TRBJ2-7 gives the full variable domain: EAGVAQSPRYKIIEKRQSVAFWCNPISGHATLYWYQQILGQGPKLLIQFQNNGVVDDSQLPKDRFSAERLKGVDSTLKIQPAKLEDSAVYLCASSLTSGRASYEQYFGPGTRLTVT.

This clone has only one observation. V is TRBV5-6 and J is TRBJ2-7; 13 bases are shared with TRBD2. The V gene's germline CDR1 is SGHDT and CDR2 YYEEEE. J was trimmed by 3 bases and V by 0 bases; bases with no gene match: 9. The CDR3 is 18 residues long. The CDR3: CASSLATLGLAGFYEQYF. DNA of the CDR3: TGTGCCAGCAGCTTGGCCACGTTGGGACTAGCGGGATTCTACGAGCAGTACTTC.

The rearrangement joins TRBV9 to TRBJ2-5; 9 bases map to TRBD2. The CDR3 runs to 16 residues. The V segment lost 2 bases and the J segment 4 bases; nucleotides outside the gene matches: 9. The V gene's germline CDR1 is SGDLS and CDR2 YYNGEE. CDR3 bases: TGTGCCAGCAGCGTGCGGCGGGAGGGCTCGCTAGAGACCCAGTACTTC. Amino acid sequence: CASSVRREGSLETQYF.

On this clone itself: The same CDR3 arises from other DNA sequences in this sample as well. CDR3 in amino acids: CASSIGSGSYNEQFF. Here the CDR3 DNA reads TGTGCCAGTAGTATCGGTAGCGGGTCGTACAATGAGCAGTTCTTC. This chain links TRBV19 with TRBJ2-1, with 7 bases matching TRBD2. V dropped 3 bases and J dropped 4; count of bases not matched to a gene: 6. The CDR3 is 15 residues long. Germline V gene data show CDR1 as LNHDA and CDR2 as SQIVND (reference sequence). The variable domain in full, with the rest retrieved from reference TRBV19 and TRBJ2-1, is DGGITQSPKYLFRKEGQNVTLSCEQNLNHDAMYWYRQDPGQGLRLIYYSQIVNDFQKGDIAEGYSVSREKKESFPLTVTSAQKNPTAFYLCASSIGSGSYNEQFFGPGTRLTVL.

This rearrangement joins TRBV25-1 to TRBJ1-5; 7 bases match TRBD1. Germline CDR1 and CDR2: MGHDK and SYGVNS. Unmatched junction bases numbered 9, after V lost 8 bases and J lost 5 bases. CDR3 size: 14 residues. This CDR3 reads CASSPGRGYQPQHF. DNA of the CDR3: TGTGCCAGCTCCCCAGGCAGGGGGTATCAGCCCCAGCATTTT.

This rearrangement joins TRBV4-1 to TRBJ2-7, with D possibly being TRBD2 (6 bases). CDR1 is MGHRA and CDR2 is YSYEKL in the germline V gene. Trimming shortened V by 0 bases and J by 2 bases, and 11 bases separated the two germline ends. The CDR3 contains 15 residues. The CDR3 region is CASSQDTGVAYEQYF. The CDR3 DNA sequence: TGCGCCAGCAGCCAAGATACGGGGGTTGCCTACGAGCAGTACTTC.

The chain is built from TRBV28 and TRBJ2-7; the match to TRBD2 covers 9 bases. Germline CDR1 and CDR2: MDHEN and SYDVKM. V trimming: 4 bases; J trimming: 0 bases; junction bases outside the gene matches: 10. This CDR3 has 17 residues. The CDR3 reads CASSSLLLREGSYEQYF. In DNA, the CDR3 is TGTGCCAGCAGTTCCCTCCTCTTGCGGGAGGGCTCCTACGAGCAGTACTTC.

The chain combines TRBV9 with TRBJ2-2; perhaps TRBD2 as D (5 bases). The CDR3 contains 15 residues. Trimming stripped 3 bases from V and 5 bases from J, with 14 bases between. CDR1 and CDR2 from the germline V gene are SGDLS and YYNGEE. CDR3 protein: CASSALDGRTGELFF. Written as DNA, the CDR3 is TGTGCCAGCAGCGCACTAGACGGTAGGACCGGGGAGCTGTTTTTT.

The V gene is TRBV11-2, the J gene TRBJ1-1; D remains ambiguous. V was cut by 1 base and J by 0 bases, with 9 bases left in between. CDR1 SGHAT and CDR2 FQNNGV come from the germline V gene. This CDR3 has 15 residues. As DNA, the CDR3 is TGTGCCAGCAGCTTAGCGAAGGTTATGAACACTGAAGCTTTCTTT. Encoded protein: CASSLAKVMNTEAFF.

Regarding this clone: The same CDR3 is also encoded by other DNA sequences in this sample. V and J are TRBV7-9 and TRBJ2-7; perhaps D is TRBD1 or TRBD2 (5 bases each). CDR1 SEHNR and CDR2 FQNEAQ come from the germline V gene (reference sequence). Deletions cut 5 bases from V and 2 bases from J, with 13 bases between. This CDR3 has 14 amino acids. CDR3 DNA: TGTGCCAGCAGCCCCCGGGACGGAACCTACGAGCAGTACTTC. Amino acid sequence: CASSPRDGTYEQYF.

This clone was detected once. Written as DNA, the CDR3 is TGTGCCAGTAGCACACTCTGGGAGTTCACAGATACGCAGTATTTT. Translating gives CASSTLWEFTDTQYF. This chain connects TRBV19 to TRBJ2-3; D may be TRBD2 (5 bases). V was trimmed by 6 bases and J by 2 bases, leaving 15 bases between them. The CDR3 is made up of 15 amino acids. Germline CDR1 and CDR2: LNHDA and SQIVND (reference sequence).

The V gene is TRBV5-6, the J gene TRBJ2-1; tentative D call: TRBD2 (6 bases). V dropped 0 bases and J dropped 4 bases, with 14 bases sitting between them. The CDR3 has 16 residues. From germline, CDR1 is SGHDT and CDR2 YYEEEE. This CDR3 is CASSLAGVRVYNEQFF. The CDR3 DNA sequence: TGTGCCAGCAGCTTGGCGGGGGTGAGGGTGTACAATGAGCAGTTCTTC.

There are a few counts of this clone. The rearrangement links TRBV28 to TRBJ1-1; tentatively, D is TRBD1 (6 bases). The V end lost 5 bases, the J end lost 4 bases, and 14 bases lay between the germline ends. The germline V gene has CDR1 MDHEN and CDR2 SYDVKM. The CDR3 has 14 residues. CDR3 DNA: TGTGCCAGCAGTGAGTCAGGGGAGGTCACTGAAGCTTTCTTT. As protein: CASSESGEVTEAFF.

Worth noting for this clone: A junction boundary mismatches the germline segment, possibly from a read error. This sequence joins TRBV27 and TRBJ1-2; 8 nucleotides line up with TRBD1. The germline V gene encodes CDR1 MNHEY and CDR2 SMNVEV (reference sequence). The CDR3 contains 14 residues. CDR3 coding DNA: TGTGCCAGCAGTCTAACAGGGGGTAACGATGGCTACACCTTC. Its protein product is CASSLTGGNDGYTF.

In DNA, the CDR3 is TGTGCCAGCAGCTTAGGACAGTACGAGCAGTACTTC. It translates to CASSLGQYEQYF. This sequence joins TRBV11-1 and TRBJ2-7, with D tentatively TRBD1 (5 bases). The V gene lost 1 base and the J gene lost 4 bases, with 5 bases spanning the gap. Germline lookup yields CDR1 SGHAT and CDR2 FQDESV (reference sequence). The CDR3 is 12 amino acids.

The rearrangement uses TRBV29-1 and TRBJ2-7; no definite D call. Germline CDR1 and CDR2: SQVTM and ANQGSEA. Trimming removed 0 bases from V and 7 bases from J, with 16 bases in between. There are 14 residues in the CDR3. The CDR3 DNA is TGCAGCGTTGAAGAATCCGGGCCCCGCTCGGAGCAGTACTTC. Encoded protein: CSVEESGPRSEQYF.

The chain links TRBV2 to TRBJ2-1; 7 bases are shared with TRBD2. The CDR3 length is 14 residues. In germline, CDR1 is SNHLY, CDR2 FYNNEI. The V segment lost 7 bases and the J segment 4 bases; nucleotides outside the gene matches: 7. The chain's CDR3 is CASNLAASYNEQFF. The CDR3 nucleotides are TGTGCCAGCAATCTAGCGGCCAGTTACAATGAGCAGTTCTTC.

The V and J genes are TRBV27 and TRBJ2-7; D is ambiguous. V was clipped by 4 bases and J by 7 bases, with 11 bases between them. The CDR3 has 12 residues. Germline CDR1 MNHEY, CDR2 SMNVEV (reference sequence). The CDR3 loop reads CASSSEYREQYF. The DNA of the CDR3 is TGTGCCAGCAGTTCCGAATACCGGGAGCAGTACTTC.

In nucleotides, the CDR3 is TGTGCCAGCAGCTTGGTTGGGGAAGGAGGCTACACCTTC. Its protein product is CASSLVGEGGYTF. The V gene is TRBV5-5, the J gene TRBJ1-2; D not certain. Between the trimmed V and J ends, which lost 0 bases and 8 bases, there was a span of 11 bases. This CDR3 has 13 amino acids. Germline V gene lookup returns CDR1 SGHKS and CDR2 YYEKEE (reference sequence).

J is TRBJ2-5 and V is TRBV4-1; the D gene is possibly TRBD2 (7 bases). CDR3 length: 14 amino acids. Germline CDR1 reads MGHRA; CDR2 reads YSYEKL. Trimming took off 5 bases at V and 4 bases at J, with 14 bases between the two ends. The CDR3 reads CASSETGGAETQYF. The CDR3 coding sequence is TGCGCCAGCAGCGAGACGGGGGGCGCAGAGACCCAGTACTTC.

This chain uses TRBV19 with TRBJ2-1; possibly TRBD1 for D (5 bases). V gave up 10 bases and J gave up 9 bases, with 22 bases separating them. The CDR3 is 14 amino acids. Germline CDR1 and CDR2: LNHDA and SQIVND (reference sequence). The CDR3 nucleotides are TGTGCCACTAGAATGGGGCCCGGTAGTGGTGAGCAGTTCTTC. Encoded protein: CATRMGPGSGEQFF.

V usage is TRBV28 and J usage is TRBJ2-4; D gene unclear. The length of the CDR3 is 16 residues. Trimming shortened V by 3 bases and J by 0 bases, and 12 bases separated the two germline ends. Germline V gene data show CDR1 as MDHEN and CDR2 as SYDVKM. The CDR3 here is CASSFVSSLAKNIQYF. The CDR3 DNA sequence: TGTGCCAGCAGTTTTGTCAGTTCACTAGCCAAAAACATTCAGTACTTC.

This chain connects TRBV28 to TRBJ2-3, with 10 positions matching TRBD2. The J segment lost 5 bases and the V segment lost 5 bases, leaving 19 bases of the junction unmatched. The CDR3 has 19 residues. CDR1 is MDHEN and CDR2 is SYDVKM in the germline V gene. CDR3 residues: CASSPPEREGFDPIDTQYF. In DNA form, the CDR3 reads TGTGCCAGCAGTCCCCCCGAGCGGGAGGGCTTCGATCCGATAGATACGCAGTATTTT.